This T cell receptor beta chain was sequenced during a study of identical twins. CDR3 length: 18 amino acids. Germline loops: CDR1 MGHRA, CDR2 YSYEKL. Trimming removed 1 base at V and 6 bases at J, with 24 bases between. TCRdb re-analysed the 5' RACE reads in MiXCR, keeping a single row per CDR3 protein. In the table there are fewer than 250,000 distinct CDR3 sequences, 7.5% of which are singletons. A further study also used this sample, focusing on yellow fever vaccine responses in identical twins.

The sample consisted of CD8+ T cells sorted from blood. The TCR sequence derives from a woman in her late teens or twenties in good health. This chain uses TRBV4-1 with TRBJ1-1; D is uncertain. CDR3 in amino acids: CASSQARAGLSEHSEAFF. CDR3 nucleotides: TGCGCCAGCAGCCAAGCTCGGGCCGGACTTTCTGAACACTCTGAAGCTTTCTTT.